A selection of T cell receptor beta chains follows, all from one sample in a study of blood T cell repertoires in COVID-19. Sequencing used immunoSEQ multiplex PCR; TCRdb keeps in-frame clones, though not all of them. Of over 200,000 clones listed, about 85% are singletons. The source material was PBMCs or T cells enriched from blood (not recorded which). The receptor source for this set is a man in his thirties or forties who had recovered from COVID-19. CDR3s include the opening cysteine and the closing phenylalanine or tryptophan. A D gene is named only where the DNA matches it firmly. The listing skips clone size in some rows; elsewhere it reads once, few, many or a size class.

clone size,CDR3 length,V gene,D gene,J gene,CDR3 DNA,CDR3 protein
NA,14,TRBV29-1,NA,TRBJ1-1,TGCAGCGTTGTACAGGTTCGTTCTTACACTGAAGCTTTCTTT,CSVVQVRSYTEAFF
NA,13,TRBV27,NA,TRBJ2-7,TGTGCCAGCAGTTTAGGAGGGGATTACGAGCAGTACTTC,CASSLGGDYEQYF
NA,13,TRBV12-3/TRBV12-4,NA,TRBJ1-1,TGTGCCAGCAGTCTCCTAGAGGACACTGAAGCTTTCTTT,CASSLLEDTEAFF
NA,16,TRBV28,NA,TRBJ2-3,TGTGCCAGCAGTCAGACTGCCAGTGCCGCAGCAGATACGCAGTATTTT,CASSQTASAAADTQYF
NA,13,TRBV11-2,TRBD1,TRBJ1-2,TGTGCCAGCAGCTTGAACAGGGGTGCGGGCTACACCTTC,CASSLNRGAGYTF
NA,15,TRBV19,TRBD2,TRBJ2-5,TGTGCCAGTAGTAAGATAGACGCGGGGGAAGAGACCCAGTACTTC,CASSKIDAGEETQYF
once,15,TRBV10-2,TRBD1,TRBJ1-3,TGCGCCAGCAGTTCGAACAGGGGCCATGGAAACACCATATATTTT,CASSSNRGHGNTIYF
NA,14,TRBV16,NA,TRBJ1-2,TGTGCCAGCAGCCAATCGGGGCAGGGCTATGGCTACACCTTC,CASSQSGQGYGYTF
few,14,TRBV7-9,NA,TRBJ2-5,TGTGCCAGCAGCTTAGGGTTCATTCGGGAGACCCAGTACTTC,CASSLGFIRETQYF
NA,15,TRBV7-9,TRBD2,TRBJ2-5,TGTGCCAGCAGCTTCCCCACTAGCGGGGAAGAGACCCAGTACTTC,CASSFPTSGEETQYF